This TCR beta chain was documented in a study of blood T cell repertoires in COVID-19. The wider study: T cells, B-cell-depleted T cells, or PBMCs provided the cDNA or gDNA that served as material.

How the authors handled the data: For nucleated cells, counts were estimated from reference gene primer amplification. Only in-frame clones appear in the TCRdb table, and some are missing; sequencing was by immunoSEQ multiplex PCR. V and J calls and clone size follow that table, whereas D and trimming were derived from the DNA. The table shows some 490,000 clones, with 70% to 90% occurring only once. Sequencing was done on a sample of peripheral blood. The origin of this receptor is a human donor in a cohort sampled during active COVID-19.

CDR3 amino acids: CASSWGVQPQHF. The CDR3 coding sequence is TGTGCCAGCAGCTGGGGGGTTCAGCCCCAGCATTTT. V usage is TRBV5-8 and J usage is TRBJ1-5; D perhaps matches TRBD1 (5 bases). The CDR3 loop spans 12 amino acids. The germline CDR1 and CDR2 sequences are SGHTS and YDEGEE. Trimming removed 3 bases from V and 6 bases from J, with 7 bases in between.